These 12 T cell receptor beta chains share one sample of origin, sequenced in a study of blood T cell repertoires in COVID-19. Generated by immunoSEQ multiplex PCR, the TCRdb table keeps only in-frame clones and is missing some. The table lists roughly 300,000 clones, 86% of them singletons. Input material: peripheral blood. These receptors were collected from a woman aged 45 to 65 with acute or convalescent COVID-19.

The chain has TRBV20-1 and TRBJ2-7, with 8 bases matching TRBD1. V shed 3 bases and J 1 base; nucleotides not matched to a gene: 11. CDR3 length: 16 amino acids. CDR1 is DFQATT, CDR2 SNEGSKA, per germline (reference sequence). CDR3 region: CSASHSSGGRSYEQYF. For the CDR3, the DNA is TGCAGTGCTAGTCATTCGTCAGGGGGCAGGTCCTACGAGCAGTACTTC.

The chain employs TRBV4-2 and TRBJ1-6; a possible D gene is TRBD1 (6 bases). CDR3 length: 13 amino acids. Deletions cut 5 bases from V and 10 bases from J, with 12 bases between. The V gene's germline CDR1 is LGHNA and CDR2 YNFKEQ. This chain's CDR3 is CASSKGDGSPLHF. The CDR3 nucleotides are TGTGCCAGCAGCAAGGGGGATGGATCACCCCTCCACTTT.

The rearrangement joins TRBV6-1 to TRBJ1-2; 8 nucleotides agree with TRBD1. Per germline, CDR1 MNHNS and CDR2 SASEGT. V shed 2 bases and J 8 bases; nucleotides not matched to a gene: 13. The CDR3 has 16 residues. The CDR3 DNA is TGTGCCAGCAGTGAATGGGACAGGCCTGATCGAGGGGGCTACACCTTC. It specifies CASSEWDRPDRGGYTF.

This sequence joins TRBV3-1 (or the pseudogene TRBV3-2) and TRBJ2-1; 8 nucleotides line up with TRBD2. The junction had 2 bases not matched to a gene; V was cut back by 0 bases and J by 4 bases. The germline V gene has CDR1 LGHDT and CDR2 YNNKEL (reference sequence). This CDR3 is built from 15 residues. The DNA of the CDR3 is TGTGCCAGCAGCCAAGAAGCGGGGGTGTACAATGAGCAGTTCTTC. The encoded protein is CASSQEAGVYNEQFF.

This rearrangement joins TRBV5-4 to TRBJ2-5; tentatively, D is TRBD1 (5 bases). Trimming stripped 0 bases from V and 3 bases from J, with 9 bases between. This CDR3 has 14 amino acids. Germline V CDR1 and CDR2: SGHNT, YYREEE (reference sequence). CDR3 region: CASSLANRKETQYF. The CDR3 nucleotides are TGTGCCAGCAGCTTGGCAAACAGGAAAGAGACCCAGTACTTC.

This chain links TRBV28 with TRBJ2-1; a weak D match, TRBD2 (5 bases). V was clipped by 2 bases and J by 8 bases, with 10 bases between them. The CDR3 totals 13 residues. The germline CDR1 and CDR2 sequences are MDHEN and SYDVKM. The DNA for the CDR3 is TGTGCCAGCAGTTTACTAGCATTGTATGAGCAGTTCTTC. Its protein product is CASSLLALYEQFF.

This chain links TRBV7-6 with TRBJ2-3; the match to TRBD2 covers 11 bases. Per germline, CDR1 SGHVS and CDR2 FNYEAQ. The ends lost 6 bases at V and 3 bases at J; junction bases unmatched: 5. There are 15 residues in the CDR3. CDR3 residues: CASRPTSGSTDTQYF. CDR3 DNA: TGTGCCAGCAGACCTACTAGCGGGAGTACAGATACGCAGTATTTT.

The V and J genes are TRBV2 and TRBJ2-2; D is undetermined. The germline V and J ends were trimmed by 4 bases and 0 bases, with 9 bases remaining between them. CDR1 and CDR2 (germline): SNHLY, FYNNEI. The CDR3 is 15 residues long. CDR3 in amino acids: CASSVGTANTGELFF. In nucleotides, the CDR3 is TGTGCCAGCAGTGTTGGCACAGCGAACACCGGGGAGCTGTTTTTT.

This chain's CDR3 is CASSHEEVVEAFF. DNA for the CDR3: TGTGCCAGCAGCCATGAGGAAGTCGTTGAAGCTTTCTTT. V gene TRBV3-1 (or the pseudogene TRBV3-2) combines with J gene TRBJ1-1, with unresolved D. CDR1 LGHDT and CDR2 YNNKEL come from the germline V gene (reference sequence). The CDR3 contains 13 residues. Trimming removed 3 bases from V and 7 bases from J, with 12 bases in between.

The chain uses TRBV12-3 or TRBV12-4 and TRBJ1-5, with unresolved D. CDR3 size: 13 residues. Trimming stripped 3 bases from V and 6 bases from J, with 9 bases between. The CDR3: CASSLGRSQPQHF. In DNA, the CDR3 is TGTGCCAGCAGTTTGGGCAGAAGTCAGCCCCAGCATTTT.

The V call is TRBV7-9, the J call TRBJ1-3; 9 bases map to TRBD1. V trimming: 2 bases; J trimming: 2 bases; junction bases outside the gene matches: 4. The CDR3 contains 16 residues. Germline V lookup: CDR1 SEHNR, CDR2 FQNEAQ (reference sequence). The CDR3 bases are TGTGCCAGCAGCTTAAGCGGACAGGGGACTGGAAACACCATATATTTT. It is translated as CASSLSGQGTGNTIYF.

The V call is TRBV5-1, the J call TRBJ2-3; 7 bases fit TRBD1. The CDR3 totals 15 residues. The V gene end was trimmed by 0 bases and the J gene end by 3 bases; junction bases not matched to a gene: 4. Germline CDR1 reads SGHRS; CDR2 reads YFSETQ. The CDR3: CASSLAGTVTDTQYF. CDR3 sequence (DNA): TGCGCCAGCAGCTTGGCGGGGACAGTGACAGATACGCAGTATTTT.